This TCR beta chain is drawn from a study of spatial heterogeneity in lung cancer. This clonotype was recorded a few times. This beta chain slipped into a library made for alpha chains as a stray read, so its size is not meaningful. MiXCR, applied by TCRdb to the 5' RACE reads, yields one record per CDR3 protein. The sample has more than 7,500 distinct CDR3 sequences; approximately 5% are singletons. CDR3 length equals 15 residues. V lost 3 bases to trimming and J lost 5 bases, with 16 bases between them. The sample's time point: sample taken at primary tumor resection. Whole RNA was taken from tumor, nontumor lung or frozen PBMC; it was then sequenced unsorted.

The sequence came from a male donor with early-stage non-small cell lung cancer. This sample comprised PBMCs, obtained at surgery. The genes are TRBV12-3 or TRBV12-4 and TRBJ1-1; D gene unclear. CDR3 in amino acids: CASSFGSEPGTEAFF. In DNA form, the CDR3 reads TGTGCCAGCAGTTTCGGAAGCGAACCGGGGACTGAAGCTTTCTTT.